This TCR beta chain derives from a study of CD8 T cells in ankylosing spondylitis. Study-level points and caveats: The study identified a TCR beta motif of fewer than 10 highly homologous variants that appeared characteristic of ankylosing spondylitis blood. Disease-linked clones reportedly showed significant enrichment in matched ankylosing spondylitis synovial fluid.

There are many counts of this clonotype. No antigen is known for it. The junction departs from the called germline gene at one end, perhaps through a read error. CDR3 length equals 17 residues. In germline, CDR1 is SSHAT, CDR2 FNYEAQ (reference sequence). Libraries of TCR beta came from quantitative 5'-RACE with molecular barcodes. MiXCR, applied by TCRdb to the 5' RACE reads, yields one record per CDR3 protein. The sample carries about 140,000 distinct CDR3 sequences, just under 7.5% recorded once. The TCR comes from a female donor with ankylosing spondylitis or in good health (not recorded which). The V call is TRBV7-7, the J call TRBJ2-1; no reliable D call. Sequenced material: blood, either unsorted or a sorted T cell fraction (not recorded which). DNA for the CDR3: TGTGCTAGCAGCTTATATTCCGCGCCCGACGGACGGGATGAGCAGTTCTTC. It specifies CASSLYSAPDGRDEQFF.